Listed here are 15 T cell receptor beta chains from one sample, sequenced in a study of T cell responses to AZD1222 COVID-19 vaccine (dated by TCRdb to the early 2020s). The protocol used for the library was the immunoSEQ multiplex PCR assay. The table comes from immuneACCESS by way of TCRdb, which keeps in-frame sequences with V and J called. Part of the clones is missing from these tables; in studies checked, under half for an unresolved V gene and the rest for unknown reasons. The sample contains about 190,000 clones, more than 75% of them found a single time. Roughly 0.99% of the sample goes to the ten largest clones. The time point label here, explained by the study, means: baseline before first vaccination. The source was peripheral blood, collected on day 0 of AZD1222 vaccination. The receptors shown here come from an adult in good health.

This clone has more than one count but fewer than ten. The J gene is TRBJ2-2, the V gene TRBV5-1, with D uncertain. From germline, CDR1 is SGHRS and CDR2 YFSETQ. Trimming cost V 3 bases and J 8 bases, with 11 bases left between them. The CDR3 has 13 amino acids. The CDR3 loop is CASSSNYRGELFF. Written as DNA, the CDR3 is TGCGCCAGCAGCTCCAATTACAGAGGGGAGCTGTTTTTT. Full variable domain (outside the CDR3, taken from reference TRBV5-1 and TRBJ2-2): KAGVTQTPRYLIKTRGQQVTLSCSPISGHRSVSWYQQTPGQGLQFLFEYFSETQRNKGNFPGRFSGRQFSNSRSEMNVSTLELGDSALYLCASSSNYRGELFFGEGSRLTVL.

This rearrangement joins TRBV6-2 or TRBV6-3 to TRBJ1-4; D may be TRBD1 (5 bases). V was shortened by 6 bases and J by 3 bases, with 8 bases between the two germline ends. The germline V gene has CDR1 MNHEY and CDR2 SVGEGT. This CDR3 is 13 amino acids long. The CDR3 sequence is CASSKGPNEKLFF. CDR3 nucleotides: TGTGCCAGCAGCAAGGGACCTAATGAAAAACTGTTTTTT.

The CDR3 DNA reads as TGTGCCAGCAGTCCCCTCTCTGGGGCCAACGTCCTGACTTTC. Translation: CASSPLSGANVLTF. This chain uses TRBV28 with TRBJ2-6; D gene ambiguous. The CDR3 runs 14 residues. Germline V gene data show CDR1 as MDHEN and CDR2 as SYDVKM. V was trimmed by 5 bases and J by 0 bases, leaving 5 bases between them. The full variable domain, its missing parts supplied by reference TRBV28 and TRBJ2-6, is DVKVTQSSRYLVKRTGEKVFLECVQDMDHENMFWYRQDPGLGLRLIYFSYDVKMKEKGDIPEGYSVSREKKERFSLILESASTNQTSMYLCASSPLSGANVLTFGAGSRLTVL.

In its sample, this clone was seen a few times. The chain joins TRBV18 to TRBJ1-4; unclear D gene. Between the trimmed V and J ends, which lost 0 bases and 5 bases, there was a span of 7 bases. Germline CDR1 KGHSH, CDR2 LQKENI. The CDR3 runs 14 residues. The CDR3: CASSPPGLNEKLFF. CDR3 sequence (DNA): TGTGCCAGCTCACCACCGGGTTTGAATGAAAAACTGTTTTTT.

The chain links TRBV5-6 to TRBJ2-7; D is ambiguous. Germline V CDR1 and CDR2: SGHDT, YYEEEE. V lost 2 bases and J lost 6, with 6 bases in between. CDR3 length equals 11 residues. CDR3 residues: CASSFLGEQYF. The CDR3 DNA is TGTGCCAGCAGCTTCCTTGGCGAGCAGTACTTC.

CDR3 loop: CASSHIGRERRNSPLHF. The CDR3 nucleotides read TGTGCCAGCAGCCATATTGGGAGGGAGCGGCGGAATTCACCCCTCCACTTT. The V and J genes are TRBV5-6 and TRBJ1-6; D not resolved. CDR3 size: 17 residues. Germline CDR1 reads SGHDT; CDR2 reads YYEEEE. The V end was cut by 4 bases, the J end by 7 bases, with 21 bases between.

The genes are TRBV27 and TRBJ2-3; D is unclear. Germline loops: CDR1 MNHEY, CDR2 SMNVEV (reference sequence). The CDR3 has 14 amino acids. V dropped 1 base and J dropped 0 bases, with 5 bases sitting between them. The CDR3 protein is CASSLFQSTDTQYF. The CDR3 nucleotides read TGTGCCAGCAGTTTATTCCAGAGCACAGATACGCAGTATTTT.

This clone was seen a handful of times. V and J are TRBV27 and TRBJ1-6; D unresolved. V dropped 7 bases and J dropped 7 bases, with 17 bases sitting between them. Germline V gene lookup returns CDR1 MNHEY and CDR2 SMNVEV (reference sequence). The CDR3 consists of 15 residues. The CDR3 region is CASTPADGRNSPLHF. CDR3 sequence (DNA): TGTGCCAGCACCCCCGCTGATGGGCGGAATTCACCCCTCCACTTT.

V is TRBV29-1 and J is TRBJ1-2; D is unclear. V was shortened by 7 bases and J by 3 bases, with 3 bases between the two germline ends. Germline CDR1 and CDR2: SQVTM and ANQGSEA. The CDR3 extends over 9 amino acids. The CDR3 protein is CSADYGYTF. DNA for the CDR3: TGCAGCGCCGACTATGGCTACACCTTC.

CDR3 region: CASSILGTGDNEQFF. The CDR3 DNA sequence: TGTGCCAGTAGTATTCTTGGGACAGGGGACAATGAGCAGTTCTTC. The rearrangement links TRBV19 to TRBJ2-1, with 10 bases aligning to TRBD1. Germline V CDR1 and CDR2: LNHDA, SQIVND (reference sequence). This CDR3 has 15 residues. Unmatched junction bases numbered 4, after V lost 3 bases and J lost 5 bases.

The rearrangement links TRBV7-3 to TRBJ2-1, with a tentative D call TRBD2 (6 bases). This CDR3 contains 15 residues. V lost 1 base to trimming and J lost 8 bases, with 15 bases between them. CDR1 and CDR2 from the germline V gene are SGHTA and FQGTGA. CDR3 loop: CASSLNHSPGDEQFF. The DNA of the CDR3 is TGTGCCAGCAGCTTAAATCACAGCCCGGGAGATGAGCAGTTCTTC.

This clone was seen a single time. The genes are TRBV2 and TRBJ1-1; D not certain. Germline CDR1 is SNHLY and CDR2 is FYNNEI. V lost 2 bases and J lost 1, with 8 bases in between. The CDR3 runs to 14 residues. The CDR3 protein is CASSESYTNTEAFF. The DNA for the CDR3 is TGTGCCAGCAGTGAATCTTATACGAACACTGAAGCTTTCTTT.

This chain links TRBV27 with TRBJ2-1; TRBD2 aligns across 8 bases. V was clipped by 10 bases and J by 4 bases; unmatched bases: 9. This CDR3 spans 14 amino acids. Germline V gene sequence: CDR1 MNHEY, CDR2 SMNVEV (reference sequence). CDR3 sequence: CATHMSGGYNEQFF. CDR3 DNA: TGTGCCACCCATATGTCGGGAGGGTACAATGAGCAGTTCTTC.

This clone was seen a single time. The genes are TRBV29-1 and TRBJ1-5, with a possible D match to TRBD1 (6 bases). Trimming took off 7 bases at V and 4 bases at J, with 17 bases between the two ends. Germline assignment: CDR1 SQVTM and CDR2 ANQGSEA. The length of the CDR3 is 14 residues. CDR3 region: CSAWDGTRNQPQHF. The CDR3 DNA follows: TGCAGCGCCTGGGACGGGACAAGGAATCAGCCCCAGCATTTT.

The chain links TRBV2 to TRBJ2-3; tentatively, D is TRBD2 (6 bases). V was trimmed by 3 bases and J by 2 bases, leaving 15 bases between them. Per the germline V gene, CDR1 is SNHLY and CDR2 is FYNNEI. The CDR3 runs to 16 residues. CDR3 sequence: CASSDSRAGLTDTQYF. CDR3 nucleotides: TGTGCCAGCAGTGATTCTCGGGCGGGACTCACAGATACGCAGTATTTT.